This TCR beta chain was sequenced during a study of blood T cell repertoires in COVID-19. Study information: PBMCs, B-cell-depleted T cells, or T cells were the source of the cDNA or gDNA that made up the material.

The method was immunoSEQ multiplex PCR; TCRdb's version includes in-frame clones alone and lacks a portion of them. The sample consists of about 140,000 clones, roughly 80% of them appearing once. The CDR3 sequence is 19 residues long. Germline trimming cut 1 base from V and 4 bases from J; bases unmatched to any gene: 12. Germline V gene sequence: CDR1 SGHNT, CDR2 YENEEA. The chain carries TRBV11-3 and TRBJ2-3, with 12 bases that match TRBD2. This receptor was identified in a woman in her forties or fifties with active or convalescent COVID-19. Sequences were obtained from peripheral blood. The CDR3 DNA reads TGTGCCAGCAGCTTAGGTAAGGGACTAGCGGGCGAAGGTGCAGATACGCAGTATTTT. Its protein product is CASSLGKGLAGEGADTQYF.